A single sample is the source of the 27 T cell receptor beta chains below, sequenced in a study of patients and donors after allogeneic stem cell transplantation. TCRdb reprocessed the RT-PCR reads via MiXCR and lists one record per CDR3 protein. The sample lists under 95,000 distinct CDR3 sequences; roughly 4.9% were seen once. Material: blood, either unsorted or a sorted T cell fraction (not recorded which). The receptors shown here come from a human donor who was either an allogeneic HSCT recipient or a stem cell or donor lymphocyte infusion donor (not recorded which). It is not recorded whose cells these are; they may come from a transplant donor.

The chain joins TRBV7-3 to TRBJ1-6; no clear D gene. The CDR3 length is 15 residues. Trimming took off 1 base at V and 5 bases at J, with 9 bases between the two ends. The germline gives CDR1 SGHTA, CDR2 FQGTGA. The CDR3 DNA reads as TGTGCCAGCAGCTTAATCGGAGGGAATAATTCACCCCTCCACTTT. Translated: CASSLIGGNNSPLHF. The variable domain in full, completed from reference TRBV7-3 and TRBJ1-6, reads GAGVSQTPSNKVTEKGKYVELRCDPISGHTALYWYRQSLGQGPEFLIYFQGTGAADDSGLPNDRFFAVRPEGSVSTLKIQRTERGDSAVYLCASSLIGGNNSPLHFGNGTRLTVT.

The chain carries TRBV2 and TRBJ1-2, with TRBD1 identical over 9 bases. CDR3 size: 15 residues. V lost 5 bases, J lost 4 bases, and 8 bases stayed unmatched. Germline V lookup: CDR1 SNHLY, CDR2 FYNNEI. CDR3 sequence reads: CASSSGQGRVYGYTF. CDR3 in DNA: TGTGCCAGCAGTTCAGGACAGGGGAGGGTCTATGGCTACACCTTC.

Comment on this clonotype: A read error may explain this, as a much larger clone is one base away. V usage is TRBV4-2 and J usage is TRBJ2-7; D is unclear. This CDR3 is 15 amino acids long. With 7 bases removed from V and 3 bases from J, the gap between germline ends came to 19 bases. The V gene's germline CDR1 is LGHNA and CDR2 YNFKEQ. The CDR3 DNA reads as TGTGCCAGCAACCTCTCGGTCAGTGGTGGCTACGAGCAGTACTTC. Residues: CASNLSVSGGYEQYF.

This clonotype was counted many times. This chain connects TRBV20-1 to TRBJ1-6, with a weak D call TRBD1 (6 bases). The CDR3 runs to 15 residues. Between the trimmed V and J ends, which lost 0 bases and 10 bases, there was a span of 16 bases. Germline V gene lookup returns CDR1 DFQATT and CDR2 SNEGSKA (reference sequence). The CDR3 nucleotides are TGCAGTGCTAGAGATAGGGGGGGGCAAGGGTCACCCCTCCACTTT. This sequence encodes CSARDRGGQGSPLHF.

Many counts were recorded for this clonotype. The CDR3 spells CASSTSPSSYEQFF. The CDR3, as DNA: TGTGCCAGCAGCACTTCACCTAGCAGCTATGAGCAGTTCTTC. This sequence joins TRBV7-3 and TRBJ2-1, with D possibly matching TRBD2 (5 bases). This CDR3 has 14 residues. The germline V and J ends were trimmed by 5 bases and 8 bases, with 16 bases remaining between them. The germline CDR1 and CDR2 sequences are SGHTA and FQGTGA.

This clonotype was seen ten or more times. The chain is built from TRBV15 and TRBJ1-5; TRBD1 might be the D (5 bases). Trimming stripped 0 bases from V and 6 bases from J, with 9 bases between. The CDR3 has 14 residues. Germline CDR1 reads LNHNV; CDR2 reads YYDKDF (reference sequence). The DNA of the CDR3 is TGTGCCACCAGCAGAGAGAGGGGCGGTCAGCCCCAGCATTTT. Encoded protein: CATSRERGGQPQHF.

The rearrangement uses TRBV20-1 and TRBJ2-2, with 10 bases aligning to TRBD2. V gave up 4 bases and J gave up 6 bases; unmatched junction bases: 5. Germline-derived CDR1 and CDR2 are DFQATT and SNEGSKA (reference sequence). This CDR3 is built from 14 residues. CDR3 sequence reads: CSAKAGGSAGELFF. Written as DNA, the CDR3 is TGCAGTGCTAAAGCGGGAGGGTCGGCCGGGGAGCTGTTTTTT.

This clonotype was detected many times. The chain carries TRBV15 and TRBJ1-1; D remains ambiguous. V shed 0 bases and J shed 10 bases, with 9 bases lying between them. Germline V gives CDR1 LNHNV, CDR2 YYDKDF (reference sequence). The CDR3 loop spans 12 amino acids. The CDR3 spells CATSRDRVTAFF. DNA for the CDR3: TGTGCCACCAGCAGAGATAGGGTGACAGCTTTCTTT. Full variable domain (outside the CDR3, taken from reference TRBV15 and TRBJ1-1): DAMVIQNPRYQVTQFGKPVTLSCSQTLNHNVMYWYQQKSSQAPKLLFHYYDKDFNNEADTPDNFQSRRPNTSFCFLDIRSPGLGDTAMYLCATSRDRVTAFFGQGTRLTVV.

This rearrangement joins TRBV19 to TRBJ2-7; 7 bases are shared with TRBD2. The CDR3 has 14 amino acids. V dropped 1 base and J dropped 3; count of bases not matched to a gene: 3. From germline, CDR1 is LNHDA and CDR2 SQIVND (reference sequence). The CDR3 protein is CASSIVPSGYEQYF. The CDR3, as DNA: TGTGCCAGTAGTATAGTCCCTAGCGGCTACGAGCAGTACTTC.

The rearrangement uses TRBV11-2 and TRBJ2-3; 9 nucleotides align to TRBD1. Germline CDR1 reads SGHAT; CDR2 reads FQNNGV. V lost 4 bases to trimming and J lost 6 bases; unmatched junction nucleotides: 8. The CDR3 loop spans 15 amino acids. In DNA, the CDR3 is TGTGCCAGCAGCTCGTACAGGGGGCGGGCGGATACGCAGTATTTT. Its protein is CASSSYRGRADTQYF.

The sample holds many counts of this clonotype. V is TRBV3-1 and J is TRBJ2-7, with D perhaps matching TRBD1 (6 bases). Germline loops: CDR1 LGHDT, CDR2 YNNKEL (reference sequence). The germline V and J ends were trimmed by 2 bases and 13 bases, with 15 bases remaining between them. This CDR3 is built from 12 residues. CDR3 DNA: TGTGCCAGCAGCCAACCCCAGGGGACCAGATACTTC. This gives the protein CASSQPQGTRYF.

The chain combines TRBV7-9 with TRBJ2-1, with TRBD1 matching over 8 bases. The CDR3 totals 15 residues. Germline V gene data show CDR1 as SEHNR and CDR2 as FQNEAQ (reference sequence). V was pared by 3 bases and J by 7 bases, with 8 bases of the junction left unmatched. DNA of the CDR3: TGTGCCAGCAGCTTTATCCAGGGGGCGGGGAATGAGCAGTTCTTC. Its protein is CASSFIQGAGNEQFF.

This clonotype has only a few counts. V gene TRBV7-3 combines with J gene TRBJ1-1, with D possibly matching TRBD1 (5 bases). This CDR3 has 14 residues. The V gene lost 2 bases and the J gene lost 0 bases, with 7 bases spanning the gap. Germline loops: CDR1 SGHTA, CDR2 FQGTGA. The CDR3 region is CASSLAGMNTEAFF. The CDR3 DNA reads as TGTGCCAGCAGCTTAGCAGGGATGAACACTGAAGCTTTCTTT.

This clonotype was seen at least ten times. The rearrangement links TRBV2 to TRBJ2-1; 7 bases are shared with TRBD2. The CDR3 has 16 residues. V gave up 6 bases and J gave up 0 bases; unmatched junction bases: 8. Germline lookup yields CDR1 SNHLY and CDR2 FYNNEI. CDR3 residues: CASRATSQSSYNEQFF. The CDR3 coding sequence is TGTGCCAGCAGAGCGACTAGCCAAAGCTCCTACAATGAGCAGTTCTTC.

This clonotype was counted many times. This chain's CDR3 is CASSNSGTSTNEQFF. The CDR3 nucleotides read TGCGCCAGCAGTAATTCCGGGACTAGCACCAATGAGCAGTTCTTC. The chain recombines TRBV5-1 with TRBJ2-1; 9 nucleotides match TRBD2. J was trimmed by 6 bases and V by 5 bases; bases with no gene match: 9. From germline, CDR1 is SGHRS and CDR2 YFSETQ. The CDR3 covers 15 residues.

There are a few counts of this clonotype. This chain links TRBV5-1 with TRBJ2-2; possible D gene TRBD2, 6 bases. CDR3 length equals 17 residues. Trimming took off 7 bases at V and 1 base at J, with 20 bases between the two ends. CDR1 SGHRS and CDR2 YFSETQ come from the germline V gene. The CDR3: CASGLVMGGRNTGELFF. The DNA for the CDR3 is TGCGCCAGCGGACTGGTGATGGGGGGAAGGAACACCGGGGAGCTGTTTTTT.

This clonotype was seen more than once but under ten times. V gene TRBV3-1 combines with J gene TRBJ1-2, with no clear D. In germline, CDR1 is LGHDT, CDR2 YNNKEL (reference sequence). CDR3 size: 14 residues. Between the trimmed V and J ends, which lost 1 base and 2 bases, there was a span of 8 bases. In DNA, the CDR3 is TGTGCCAGCAGCCAAGTGGTGACCAACTATGGCTACACCTTC. This gives the protein CASSQVVTNYGYTF.

The chain joins TRBV6-6 to TRBJ2-3; 7 nucleotides agree with TRBD1. J gave up 6 bases and V 5 bases, and 2 bases lay outside the gene matches. Germline V CDR1 and CDR2: MNHNY, SVGAGI (reference sequence). The CDR3 is 12 amino acids. The CDR3 region has the DNA TGTGCCAGCAGTCAACAGGGGGATACGCAGTATTTT. Its protein is CASSQQGDTQYF.

This clonotype was counted a few times. The chain carries TRBV5-1 and TRBJ2-5; 12 positions agree with TRBD1. V lost 4 bases and J lost 9; bases outside the gene matches: 4. Germline V gives CDR1 SGHRS, CDR2 YFSETQ. The CDR3 runs 13 residues. In DNA form, the CDR3 reads TGCGCCAGCAGCGCGGGACAGGGGGCCTCCCAGTACTTC. It is translated as CASSAGQGASQYF.

This CDR3 reads CASSSRPGGEQYF. The CDR3 DNA reads TGTGCCAGCAGCTCTAGGCCCGGGGGCGAGCAGTACTTC. The J gene is TRBJ2-7, the V gene TRBV6-2 or TRBV6-3; D may be TRBD2 (6 bases). Trimming cost V 6 bases and J 6 bases, with 15 bases left between them. CDR1 and CDR2 (germline): MNHEY, SVGEGT. There are 13 residues in the CDR3.

This clonotype showed up just a few times. DNA for the CDR3: TGTGCCAGCAGCTTGAACAGGGGCTATGGCTACACCTTC. Its protein product is CASSLNRGYGYTF. V usage is TRBV5-6 and J usage is TRBJ1-2, with 7 nucleotides matching TRBD1. Trimming removed 1 base from V and 4 bases from J; junction bases left unmatched: 1. Germline V gene lookup returns CDR1 SGHDT and CDR2 YYEEEE. The CDR3 totals 13 residues.

V gene TRBV6-5 combines with J gene TRBJ2-5; 9 bases fit TRBD2. The ends lost 0 bases at V and 3 bases at J; junction bases unmatched: 8. Germline CDR1 is MNHEY and CDR2 is SVGAGI. This CDR3 has 17 amino acids. The CDR3 sequence is CASSYSYLAGIEETQYF. The CDR3, as DNA: TGTGCCAGCAGTTACTCATATCTAGCGGGGATTGAAGAGACCCAGTACTTC.

At least ten counts were recorded for this clonotype. The chain uses TRBV11-3 and TRBJ2-3; the match to TRBD1 covers 7 bases. Per the germline V gene, CDR1 is SGHNT and CDR2 is YENEEA. The length of the CDR3 is 15 residues. Trimming cost V 3 bases and J 2 bases; bases outside gene matches: 5. CDR3 protein: CASSLGQQNTDTQYF. CDR3 DNA sequence: TGTGCCAGCAGCTTGGGACAGCAAAACACAGATACGCAGTATTTT.

This clonotype was counted ten times or more. The CDR3 nucleotides are TGCAGTTCGTACGGGGGCCGGGGAGGCACAGATACGCAGTATTTT. Translated, it gives CSSYGGRGGTDTQYF. The chain recombines TRBV20-1 with TRBJ2-3; D possibly matches TRBD1 or TRBD2 (6 bases each). The CDR3 contains 15 residues. Germline values: CDR1 DFQATT, CDR2 SNEGSKA (reference sequence). Between the trimmed V and J ends, which lost 8 bases and 1 base, there was a span of 19 bases.

This clonotype was detected many times. The chain carries TRBV19 and TRBJ1-5; 7 bases fit TRBD1. Germline V lookup: CDR1 LNHDA, CDR2 SQIVND (reference sequence). V lost 5 bases and J lost 1; bases outside the gene matches: 5. CDR3 size: 15 residues. The CDR3, as DNA: TGTGCCAGTAGTCGACAGGGAAGGAGCAATCAGCCCCAGCATTTT. Translating it yields CASSRQGRSNQPQHF.

At least ten counts were recorded for this clonotype. V usage is TRBV12-3 or TRBV12-4 and J usage is TRBJ2-5; D might be TRBD1 (6 bases). Between the trimmed V and J ends, which lost 3 bases and 5 bases, there was a span of 16 bases. This CDR3 has 15 amino acids. CDR3 amino acids: CASSFEGVPGETQYF. DNA for the CDR3: TGTGCCAGCAGTTTTGAGGGGGTTCCAGGGGAGACCCAGTACTTC.

In its sample, this clonotype was seen many times. J is TRBJ2-7 and V is TRBV24-1; weak D call: TRBD1 (6 bases). V was pared by 4 bases and J by 2 bases, with 11 bases between. From germline, CDR1 is KGHDR and CDR2 SFDVKD. The CDR3 has 14 amino acids. CDR3: CATSDPTGPYEQYF. In DNA, the CDR3 is TGTGCCACCAGTGACCCGACAGGACCCTACGAGCAGTACTTC.